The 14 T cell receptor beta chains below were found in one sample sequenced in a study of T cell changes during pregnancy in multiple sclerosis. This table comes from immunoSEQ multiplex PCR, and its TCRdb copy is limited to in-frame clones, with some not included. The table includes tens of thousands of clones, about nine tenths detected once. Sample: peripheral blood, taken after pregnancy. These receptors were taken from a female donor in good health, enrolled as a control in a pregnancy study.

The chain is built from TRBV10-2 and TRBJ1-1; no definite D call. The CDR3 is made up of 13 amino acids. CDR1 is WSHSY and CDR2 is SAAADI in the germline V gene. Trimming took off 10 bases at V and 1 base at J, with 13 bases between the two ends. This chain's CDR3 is CATREFGNTEAFF. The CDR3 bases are TGCGCCACCCGGGAGTTTGGGAACACTGAAGCTTTCTTT.

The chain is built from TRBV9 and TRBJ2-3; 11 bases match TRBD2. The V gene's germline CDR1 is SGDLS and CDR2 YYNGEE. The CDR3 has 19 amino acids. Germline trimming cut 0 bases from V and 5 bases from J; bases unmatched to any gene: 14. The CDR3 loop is CASSVAGGPGTSGQDTQYF. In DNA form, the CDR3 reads TGTGCCAGCAGCGTAGCAGGGGGTCCCGGGACTAGCGGACAAGATACGCAGTATTTT.

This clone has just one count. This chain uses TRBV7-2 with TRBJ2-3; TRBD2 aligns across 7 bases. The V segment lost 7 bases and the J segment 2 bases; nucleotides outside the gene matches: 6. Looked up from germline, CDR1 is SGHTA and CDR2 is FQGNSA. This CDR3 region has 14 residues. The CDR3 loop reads CASKGGVVTDTQYF. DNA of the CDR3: TGTGCCAGCAAGGGAGGGGTAGTCACAGATACGCAGTATTTT.

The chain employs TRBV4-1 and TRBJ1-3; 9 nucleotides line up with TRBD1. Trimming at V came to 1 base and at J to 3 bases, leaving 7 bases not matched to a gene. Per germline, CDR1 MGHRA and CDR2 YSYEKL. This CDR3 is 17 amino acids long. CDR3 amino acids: CASSQVGGQGNGNTIYF. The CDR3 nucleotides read TGCGCCAGCAGCCAAGTCGGGGGACAGGGAAATGGAAACACCATATATTTT.

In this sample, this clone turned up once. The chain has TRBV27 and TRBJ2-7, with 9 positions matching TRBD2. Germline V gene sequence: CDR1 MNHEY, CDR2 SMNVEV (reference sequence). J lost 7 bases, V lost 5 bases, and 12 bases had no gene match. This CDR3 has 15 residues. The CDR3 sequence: CASSPLAGVTGEQYF. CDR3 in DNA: TGTGCCAGCAGTCCATTAGCGGGGGTGACTGGGGAGCAGTACTTC.

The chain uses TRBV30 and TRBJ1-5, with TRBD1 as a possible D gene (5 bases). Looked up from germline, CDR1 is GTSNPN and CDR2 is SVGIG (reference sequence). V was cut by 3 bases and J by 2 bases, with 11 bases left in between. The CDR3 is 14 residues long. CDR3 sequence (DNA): TGTGCCTGGAGCCAGGGTGAGGGCAATCAGCCCCAGCATTTT. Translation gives CAWSQGEGNQPQHF.

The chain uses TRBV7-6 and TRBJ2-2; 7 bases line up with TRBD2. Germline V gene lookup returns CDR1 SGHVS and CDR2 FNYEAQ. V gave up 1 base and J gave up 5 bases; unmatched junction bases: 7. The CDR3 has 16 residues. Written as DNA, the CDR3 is TGTGCCAGCAGCTTAGTCGGGGGGACTTCTACCGGGGAGCTGTTTTTT. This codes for CASSLVGGTSTGELFF.

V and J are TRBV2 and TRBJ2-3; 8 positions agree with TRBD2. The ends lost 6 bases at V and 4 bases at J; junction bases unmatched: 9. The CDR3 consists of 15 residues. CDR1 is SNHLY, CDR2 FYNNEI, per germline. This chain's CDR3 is CASSSLAAGADTQYF. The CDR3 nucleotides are TGTGCCAGCAGCTCACTAGCGGCTGGGGCAGATACGCAGTATTTT.

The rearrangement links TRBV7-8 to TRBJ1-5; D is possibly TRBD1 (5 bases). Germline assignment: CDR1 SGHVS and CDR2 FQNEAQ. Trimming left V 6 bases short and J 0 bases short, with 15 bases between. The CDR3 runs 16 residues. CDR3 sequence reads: CASSLTSQGSNQPQHF. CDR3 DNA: TGTGCCAGCAGTTTAACAAGCCAGGGTAGCAATCAGCCCCAGCATTTT.

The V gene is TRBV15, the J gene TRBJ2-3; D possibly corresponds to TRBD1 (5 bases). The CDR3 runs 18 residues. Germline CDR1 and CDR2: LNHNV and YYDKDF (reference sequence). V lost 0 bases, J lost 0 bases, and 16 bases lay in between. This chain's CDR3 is CATSRDMTVTKSTDTQYF. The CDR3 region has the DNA TGTGCCACCAGCAGAGATATGACAGTTACCAAGAGCACAGATACGCAGTATTTT.

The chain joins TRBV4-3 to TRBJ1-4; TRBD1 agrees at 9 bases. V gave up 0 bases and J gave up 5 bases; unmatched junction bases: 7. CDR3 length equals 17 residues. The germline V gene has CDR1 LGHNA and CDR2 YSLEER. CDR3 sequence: CASSQDVPTGGNEKLFF. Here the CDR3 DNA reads TGCGCCAGCAGCCAAGATGTCCCGACAGGGGGGAATGAAAAACTGTTTTTT.

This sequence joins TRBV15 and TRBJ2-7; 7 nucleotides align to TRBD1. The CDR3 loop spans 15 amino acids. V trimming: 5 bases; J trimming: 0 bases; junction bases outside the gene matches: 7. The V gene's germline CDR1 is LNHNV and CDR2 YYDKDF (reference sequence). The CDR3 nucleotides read TGTGCCACCAGCGAGGACAGGTCTGCCTCCTACGAGCAGTACTTC. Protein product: CATSEDRSASYEQYF.

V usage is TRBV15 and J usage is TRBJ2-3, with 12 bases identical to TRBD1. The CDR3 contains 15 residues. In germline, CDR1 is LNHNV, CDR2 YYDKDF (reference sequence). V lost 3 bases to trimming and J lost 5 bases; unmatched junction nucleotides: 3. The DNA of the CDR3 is TGTGCCACCAGCAGGGGACAGGGGGCGGAAGATACGCAGTATTTT. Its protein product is CATSRGQGAEDTQYF.

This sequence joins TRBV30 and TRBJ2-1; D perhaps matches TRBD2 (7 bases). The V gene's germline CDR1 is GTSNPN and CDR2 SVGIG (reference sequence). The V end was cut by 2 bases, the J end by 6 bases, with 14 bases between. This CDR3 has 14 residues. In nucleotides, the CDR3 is TGTGCCTGGAGTTTCGGGGGGCATGGCAATGAGCAGTTCTTC. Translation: CAWSFGGHGNEQFF.